The 16 T cell receptor beta chains reported below all come from one sample, sequenced in a study of control samples from healthy donors and cancer patients. Measured with immunoSEQ multiplex PCR; TCRdb has only the in-frame clones, and not every one. This table has under 200,000 clones, 85% to 90% appearing once. Sample: blood. These receptors were collected from a woman in her twenties or thirties in good health.

The chain combines TRBV7-8 with TRBJ1-6; D ambiguous. In germline, CDR1 is SGHVS, CDR2 FQNEAQ. CDR3 length: 13 amino acids. With 6 bases removed from V and 10 bases from J, the gap between germline ends came to 13 bases. CDR3 sequence (DNA): TGTGCCAGCAGTTGGAACCAACAATCACCCCTCCACTTT. Translated: CASSWNQQSPLHF.

This rearrangement joins TRBV6-2 or TRBV6-3 to TRBJ2-1, with 15 bases that match TRBD2. The germline gives CDR1 MNHEY, CDR2 SVGEGT. CDR3 length: 17 amino acids. With 0 bases clipped from V and 9 bases from J, the junction kept 6 bases outside the gene matches. This chain's CDR3 is CASSYSGLAGGHPEQFF. Here the CDR3 DNA reads TGTGCCAGCAGTTACTCGGGACTAGCGGGAGGTCATCCTGAGCAGTTCTTC.

The rearrangement links TRBV6-5 to TRBJ2-3; TRBD2 matches at 7 bases. V shed 6 bases and J 4 bases; nucleotides not matched to a gene: 4. The germline gives CDR1 MNHEY, CDR2 SVGAGI. This CDR3 contains 13 residues. The DNA for the CDR3 is TGTGCCAGCAGGCGGGCGGGAGCAGATACGCAGTATTTT. Its translation: CASRRAGADTQYF.

In this sample, this clone turned up once. V usage is TRBV5-1 and J usage is TRBJ2-7; TRBD1 matches at 9 bases. The CDR3 is 14 amino acids. The V gene's germline CDR1 is SGHRS and CDR2 YFSETQ. J lost 5 bases, V lost 4 bases, and 7 bases had no gene match. The CDR3 sequence is CASSQSGQGNEQYF. The CDR3, as DNA: TGCGCCAGCAGCCAGTCGGGACAGGGAAACGAGCAGTACTTC.

The chain uses TRBV7-8 and TRBJ2-2; D unresolved. V shed 1 base and J shed 5 bases, with 5 bases lying between them. The CDR3 contains 13 residues. Germline CDR1 is SGHVS and CDR2 is FQNEAQ. The CDR3 nucleotides read TGTGCCAGCAGCTTAGGCAGGACCGGGGAGCTGTTTTTT. This gives the protein CASSLGRTGELFF. The variable domain in full, completed from reference TRBV7-8 and TRBJ2-2, reads GAGVSQSPRYKVAKRGQDVALRCDPISGHVSLFWYQQALGQGPEFLTYFQNEAQLDKSGLPSDRFFAERPEGSVSTLKIQRTQQEDSAVYLCASSLGRTGELFFGEGSRLTVL.

As DNA, the CDR3 is TGTGCCACCCAACCATCTTGGGAAAGCTCCTACAATGAGCAGTTCTTC. Translated: CATQPSWESSYNEQFF. The chain links TRBV10-3 to TRBJ2-1, with no clear D. V shed 10 bases and J shed 0 bases, with 19 bases lying between them. The V gene's germline CDR1 is ENHRY and CDR2 SYGVKD. The CDR3 covers 16 residues.

V usage is TRBV7-9 and J usage is TRBJ1-2, with D perhaps matching TRBD1 (5 bases). Germline V gene lookup returns CDR1 SEHNR and CDR2 FQNEAQ (reference sequence). V dropped 1 base and J dropped 6 bases, with 6 bases sitting between them. The CDR3 has 12 residues. This CDR3 reads CASSLEGNGYTF. CDR3 bases: TGTGCCAGCAGCTTAGAGGGGAATGGCTACACCTTC. Variable domain in full (rest from reference TRBV7-9 and TRBJ1-2): DTGVSQNPRHKITKRGQNVTFRCDPISEHNRLYWYRQTLGQGPEFLTYFQNEAQLEKSRLLSDRFSAERPKGSFSTLEIQRTEQGDSAMYLCASSLEGNGYTFGSGTRLTVV.

A few counts support this clone. The chain combines TRBV3-1 (or the pseudogene TRBV3-2) with TRBJ2-2, with D hard to call. Per the germline V gene, CDR1 is LGHDT and CDR2 is YNNKEL (reference sequence). This CDR3 has 15 amino acids. Trimming left V 5 bases short and J 1 base short, with 11 bases between. The CDR3 DNA reads TGTGCCAGCAGCTCGCGGACGGGGAACACCGGGGAGCTGTTTTTT. Its protein product is CASSSRTGNTGELFF.

The chain employs TRBV11-2 and TRBJ2-1; the D gene is possibly TRBD2 (6 bases). CDR1 and CDR2 (germline): SGHAT, FQNNGV. The CDR3 loop spans 12 amino acids. The ends were cut back, 1 base at V and 10 bases at J, with 8 bases in the middle. The chain's CDR3 is CASSLGAGEQFF. CDR3 nucleotide sequence: TGTGCCAGCAGCTTAGGGGCGGGAGAGCAGTTCTTC.

This chain uses TRBV15 with TRBJ2-6, with D perhaps matching TRBD1 (5 bases). V lost 8 bases, J lost 0 bases, and 20 bases lay in between. The germline V gene has CDR1 LNHNV and CDR2 YYDKDF (reference sequence). The CDR3 contains 18 residues. The DNA for the CDR3 is TGTGCCACCGCATTGATGGCACAGGCCTACTCTGGGGCCAACGTCCTGACTTTC. Translation: CATALMAQAYSGANVLTF. The full variable domain, rest sourced from reference TRBV15 and TRBJ2-6, is DAMVIQNPRYQVTQFGKPVTLSCSQTLNHNVMYWYQQKSSQAPKLLFHYYDKDFNNEADTPDNFQSRRPNTSFCFLDIRSPGLGDTAMYLCATALMAQAYSGANVLTFGAGSRLTVL.

J is TRBJ2-3 and V is TRBV4-1, with D hard to call. The CDR3 length is 16 residues. Germline loops: CDR1 MGHRA, CDR2 YSYEKL. Trimming pared 0 bases from V and 4 bases from J, leaving 14 bases between. The CDR3 region is CASSQDGSTGPDTQYF. The CDR3 bases are TGCGCCAGCAGCCAAGATGGCTCCACGGGCCCAGATACGCAGTATTTT.

The chain joins TRBV4-1 to TRBJ2-1; the D gene is possibly TRBD2 (6 bases). The germline V gene has CDR1 MGHRA and CDR2 YSYEKL. Trimming cost V 1 base and J 8 bases, with 21 bases left between them. This CDR3 has 17 residues. The CDR3 spells CASSQVRTGVPMDEQFF. Here the CDR3 DNA reads TGCGCCAGCAGCCAAGTTAGGACGGGAGTCCCTATGGATGAGCAGTTCTTC.

The V call is TRBV5-4, the J call TRBJ2-7, with a possible D match to TRBD1 (5 bases). V dropped 2 bases and J dropped 3 bases, with 18 bases sitting between them. Germline lookup yields CDR1 SGHNT and CDR2 YYREEE (reference sequence). The CDR3 contains 16 residues. The CDR3 spells CASSLALGQDRYEQYF. The CDR3 DNA sequence: TGTGCCAGCAGCTTAGCATTAGGACAAGACCGCTACGAGCAGTACTTC.

The V and J genes are TRBV29-1 and TRBJ1-1; 7 nucleotides agree with TRBD1. Germline-derived CDR1 and CDR2 are SQVTM and ANQGSEA. CDR3 size: 14 residues. The J segment lost 4 bases and the V segment lost 6 bases, leaving 11 bases of the junction unmatched. DNA of the CDR3: TGCAGCGTCGCGGTTAACAGGGGAGGCACTGAAGCTTTCTTT. This gives the protein CSVAVNRGGTEAFF.

This clone was counted at least ten times. This chain uses TRBV12-3 or TRBV12-4 with TRBJ2-4; D not certain. The CDR3 is made up of 13 amino acids. V gave up 8 bases and J gave up 0 bases, with 8 bases separating them. This CDR3 reads CASRNRAKNIQYF. The CDR3 nucleotides are TGTGCCAGCCGAAACAGAGCCAAAAACATTCAGTACTTC.

This clone was recorded at least ten times. V usage is TRBV29-1 and J usage is TRBJ2-2; a possible D gene is TRBD1 (6 bases). Per germline, CDR1 SQVTM and CDR2 ANQGSEA. The CDR3 is 15 residues long. Trimming left V 7 bases short and J 2 bases short, with 17 bases between. CDR3: CSDLGGWPNTGELFF. CDR3 bases: TGCAGCGACTTAGGGGGTTGGCCCAACACCGGGGAGCTGTTTTTT.